Below, 10 T cell receptor beta chains from the same sample are listed, as sequenced in a study of T cell repertoires in aging, cancer and after chemotherapy. Rearranged V-D-J TRB sequences were amplified with a mixed TRB-A/B primer pool. TCRdb reprocessed the multiplex PCR reads with MiXCR, giving one entry per CDR3 protein. The sample shows about 11,000 distinct CDR3 sequences, approximately 30% of them seen only once. The template was genomic DNA from peripheral blood, not RNA. Source material: blood. The receptor set was obtained from a human donor in good health. The donor label of this sample is uncertain.

This clonotype is classed as medium-sized (0.01 to 0.1%). This chain links TRBV5-5 with TRBJ1-2, with D hard to call. The CDR3 is made up of 13 amino acids. Trimming left V 0 bases short and J 3 bases short, with 6 bases between. In germline, CDR1 is SGHKS, CDR2 YYEKEE (reference sequence). In DNA form, the CDR3 reads TGTGCCAGCAGCTTGGGGGATCACTATGGCTACACCTTC. Protein: CASSLGDHYGYTF.

There are a few counts of this clonotype. This chain joins TRBV12-3 or TRBV12-4 and TRBJ2-1; 8 bases are a match to TRBD2. The CDR3 is made up of 14 amino acids. With V trimmed by 9 bases and J by 0 bases, 4 bases remained unmatched. Written as DNA, the CDR3 is TGTGCCAGTTCCGGGACTAGCTCCTACAATGAGCAGTTCTTC. Translated, it gives CASSGTSSYNEQFF.

This clonotype was picked up a small number of times. The chain employs TRBV12-3 or TRBV12-4 and TRBJ2-7, with 9 positions matching TRBD2. The CDR3 has 17 amino acids. J gave up 10 bases and V 2 bases, and 18 bases lay outside the gene matches. The CDR3 is CASSLYVLGREGAGQYF. The CDR3 nucleotides are TGTGCCAGCAGTTTATATGTCTTGGGGCGGGAGGGCGCGGGACAGTACTTC.

The V gene is TRBV18, the J gene TRBJ2-2; a possible D gene is TRBD1 (6 bases). Looked up from germline, CDR1 is KGHSH and CDR2 is LQKENI. The CDR3 runs to 15 residues. V was trimmed by 2 bases and J by 2 bases, leaving 9 bases between them. The CDR3 sequence: CASSPGRGNTGELFF. The CDR3 DNA is TGTGCCAGCTCACCAGGCAGGGGCAACACCGGGGAGCTGTTTTTT.

A few counts support this clonotype. CDR3 in amino acids: CASSEMASGVLSSYEQYF. Written as DNA, the CDR3 is TGTGCCAGCAGTGAAATGGCATCGGGGGTCCTTTCCTCCTACGAGCAGTACTTC. The V and J genes are TRBV6-1 and TRBJ2-7; tentatively, D is TRBD2 (6 bases). The ends were cut back, 2 bases at V and 0 bases at J, with 20 bases in the middle. The CDR3 spans 18 residues. Germline V gene lookup returns CDR1 MNHNS and CDR2 SASEGT.

The V and J genes are TRBV6-2 or TRBV6-3 and TRBJ1-2, with D tentatively TRBD1 (5 bases). The germline CDR1 and CDR2 sequences are MNHEY and SVGEGT. The V end lost 5 bases, the J end lost 3 bases, and 19 bases lay between the germline ends. This CDR3 is 16 amino acids long. The CDR3 sequence: CASSPGARPGHYGYTF. The CDR3 nucleotides read TGTGCCAGCAGTCCCGGGGCCCGCCCAGGGCACTATGGCTACACCTTC.

This clonotype is labeled medium-sized (0.01 to 0.1%). The chain has TRBV6-5 and TRBJ1-2, with D maybe TRBD1 (6 bases). Germline CDR1 reads MNHEY; CDR2 reads SVGAGI. Trimming cost V 2 bases and J 6 bases, with 10 bases left between them. The CDR3 length is 13 residues. DNA of the CDR3: TGTGCCAGCAGTTACGTACAGGGCCATGGCTACACCTTC. Protein product: CASSYVQGHGYTF.

The V and J genes are TRBV5-5 and TRBJ2-7; D tentatively reads TRBD1 or TRBD2 (5 bases each). The CDR3 is made up of 18 amino acids. Germline CDR1 and CDR2: SGHKS and YYEKEE (reference sequence). V was pared by 3 bases and J by 0 bases, with 22 bases between. The CDR3: CASSWAIPRGTHSYEQYF. Written as DNA, the CDR3 is TGTGCCAGCAGCTGGGCTATTCCCCGGGGCACCCACTCCTACGAGCAGTACTTC. Using reference TRBV5-5 and TRBJ2-7 for the parts outside the CDR3, the full variable domain is DAGVTQSPTHLIKTRGQQVTLRCSPISGHKSVSWYQQVLGQGPQFIFQYYEKEERGRGNFPDRFSARQFPNYSSELNVNALLLGDSALYLCASSWAIPRGTHSYEQYFGPGTRLTVT.

Comments on this clonotype: Here the CDR3 omits its conserved ending phenylalanine or tryptophan, so a read error is the likely source. This chain connects TRBV7-6 to TRBJ2-2; D is undetermined. The CDR3 covers 16 residues. Germline CDR1 and CDR2: SGHVS and FNYEAQ. With 5 bases removed from V and 4 bases from J, the gap between germline ends came to 17 bases. The CDR3 here is CASSPQPARITGELFL. The DNA of the CDR3 is TGTGCCAGCAGCCCCCAACCCGCGAGGATCACCGGGGAGCTGTTTTTA.

This clonotype has a single count. The gene calls are TRBV7-9 and TRBJ2-1; D is possibly TRBD1 or TRBD2 (6 bases each). The CDR3 spans 16 residues. Germline loops: CDR1 SEHNR, CDR2 FQNEAQ (reference sequence). V was pared by 5 bases and J by 5 bases, with 19 bases between. CDR3 coding DNA: TGTGCCAGCAGCCGTACAGGGTCTAGCGACCACAATGAGCAGTTCTTC. This codes for CASSRTGSSDHNEQFF.